This T cell receptor beta chain was obtained from a study of tumor and adjacent non-tumor tissue in lung cancer. On the study more broadly: Histology: about a dozen adenocarcinoma, a couple of squamous cell carcinoma, 1 small cell lung cancer.

Note on this clonotype: Compared with germline, one end of the junction differs, possibly owing to a read error.

There are 13 residues in the CDR3. Germline assignment: CDR1 MGHRA and CDR2 YSYEKL. The library came from three nested PCR rounds adapted from ARM-PCR protocols. From the multiplex PCR reads, TCRdb called clonotypes with MiXCR, one entry per CDR3 protein. The data show more than 90,000 distinct CDR3 sequences, with around 71% seen just once and 18% held by the top ten. This sample's RNA came from whole unsorted tissue. Sequencing was done on a sample of lung tumor tissue. The TCR originated in a man aged 60 to 75 with non-small cell lung cancer. The chain links TRBV4-1 to TRBJ2-1; D may correspond to TRBD1 or TRBD2 (6 bases each). The CDR3 bases are TGCGCCTGCAGCCAAGGGGGGTACAACGAGCAGTTCTTC. It codes for CACSQGGYNEQFF.